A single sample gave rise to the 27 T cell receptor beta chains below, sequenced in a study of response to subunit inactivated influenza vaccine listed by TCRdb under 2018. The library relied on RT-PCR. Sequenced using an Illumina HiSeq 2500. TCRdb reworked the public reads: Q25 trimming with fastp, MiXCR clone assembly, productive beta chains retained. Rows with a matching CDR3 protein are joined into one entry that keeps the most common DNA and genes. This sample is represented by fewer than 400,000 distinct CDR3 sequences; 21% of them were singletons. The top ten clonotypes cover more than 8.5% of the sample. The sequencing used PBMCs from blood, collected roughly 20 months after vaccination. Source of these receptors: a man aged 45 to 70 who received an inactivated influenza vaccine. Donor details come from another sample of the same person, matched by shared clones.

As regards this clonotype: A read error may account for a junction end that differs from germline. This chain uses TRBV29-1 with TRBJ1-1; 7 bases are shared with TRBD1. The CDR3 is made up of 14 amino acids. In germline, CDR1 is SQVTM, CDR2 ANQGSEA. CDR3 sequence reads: CSVEARTGNTEAFF. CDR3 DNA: TGCAGCGTCGAAGCACGGACAGGGAACACTGAAGCTTTCTTT.

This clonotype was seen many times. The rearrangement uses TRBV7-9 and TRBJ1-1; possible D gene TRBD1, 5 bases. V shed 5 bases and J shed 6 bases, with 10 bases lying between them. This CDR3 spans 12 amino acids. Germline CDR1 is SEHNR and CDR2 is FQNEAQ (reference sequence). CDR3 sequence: CASSPGFPEAFF. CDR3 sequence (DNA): TGTGCCAGCAGCCCAGGGTTTCCTGAAGCTTTCTTT.

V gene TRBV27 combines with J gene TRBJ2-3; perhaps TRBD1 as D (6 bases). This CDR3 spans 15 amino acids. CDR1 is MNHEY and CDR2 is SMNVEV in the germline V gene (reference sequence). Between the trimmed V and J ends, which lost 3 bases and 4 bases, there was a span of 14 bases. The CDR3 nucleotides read TGTGCCAGCAGTTTGGTTGGCAGGGGTGCAGATACGCAGTATTTT. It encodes CASSLVGRGADTQYF.

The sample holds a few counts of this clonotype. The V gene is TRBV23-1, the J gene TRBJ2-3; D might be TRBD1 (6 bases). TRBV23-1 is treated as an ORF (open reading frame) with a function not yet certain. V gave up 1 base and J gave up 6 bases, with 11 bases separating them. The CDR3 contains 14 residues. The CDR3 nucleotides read TGCGCCAGCAGTCAATGGCACAGGGCCGATACGCAGTATTTT. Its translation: CASSQWHRADTQYF.

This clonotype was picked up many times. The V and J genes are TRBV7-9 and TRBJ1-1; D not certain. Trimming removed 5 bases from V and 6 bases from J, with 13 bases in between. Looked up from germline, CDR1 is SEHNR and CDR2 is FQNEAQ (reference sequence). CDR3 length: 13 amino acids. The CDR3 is CASSPDGVAEAFF. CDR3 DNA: TGTGCCAGCAGCCCGGATGGGGTGGCTGAAGCTTTCTTT.

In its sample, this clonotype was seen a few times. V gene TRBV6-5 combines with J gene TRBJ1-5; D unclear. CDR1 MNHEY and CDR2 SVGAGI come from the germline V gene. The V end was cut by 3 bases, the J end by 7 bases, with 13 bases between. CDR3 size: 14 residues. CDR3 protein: CASSYSRKGQPQHF. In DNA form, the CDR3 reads TGTGCCAGCAGTTATTCCCGGAAAGGGCAGCCCCAGCATTTT.

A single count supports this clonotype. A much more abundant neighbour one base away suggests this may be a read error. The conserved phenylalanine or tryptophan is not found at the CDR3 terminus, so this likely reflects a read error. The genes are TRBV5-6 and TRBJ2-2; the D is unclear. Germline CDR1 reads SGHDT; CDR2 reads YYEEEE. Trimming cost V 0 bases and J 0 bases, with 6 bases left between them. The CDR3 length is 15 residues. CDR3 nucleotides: TGTGCCAGCAGCTTGGACAGCCCGAACACCGGGGAGCTGTTTTCT. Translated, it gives CASSLDSPNTGELFS.

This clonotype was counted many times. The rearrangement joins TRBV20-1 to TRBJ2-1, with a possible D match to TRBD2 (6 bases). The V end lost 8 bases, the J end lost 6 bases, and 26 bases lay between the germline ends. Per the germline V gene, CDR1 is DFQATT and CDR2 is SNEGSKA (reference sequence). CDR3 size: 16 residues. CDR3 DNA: TGCAGTCTCTCGGGACTCCTTTCACCAATTACCAATGAGCAGTTCTTC. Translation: CSLSGLLSPITNEQFF.

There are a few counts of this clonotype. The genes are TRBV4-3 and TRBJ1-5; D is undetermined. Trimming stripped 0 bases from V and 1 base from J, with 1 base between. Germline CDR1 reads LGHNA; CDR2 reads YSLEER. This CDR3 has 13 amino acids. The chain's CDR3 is CASSQESNQPQHF. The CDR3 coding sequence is TGCGCCAGCAGCCAAGAGAGCAATCAGCCCCAGCATTTT.

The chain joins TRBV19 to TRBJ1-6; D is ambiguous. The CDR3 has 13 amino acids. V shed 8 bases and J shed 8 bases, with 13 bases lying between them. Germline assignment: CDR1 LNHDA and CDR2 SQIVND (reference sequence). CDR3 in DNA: TGTGCCAGTGGCACCCTGCACTATTCACCCCTCCACTTT. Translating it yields CASGTLHYSPLHF.

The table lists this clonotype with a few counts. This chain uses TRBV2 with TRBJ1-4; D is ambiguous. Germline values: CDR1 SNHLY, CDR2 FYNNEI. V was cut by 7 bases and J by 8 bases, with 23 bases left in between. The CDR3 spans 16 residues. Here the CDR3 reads CASIVSLGILGEKLFF. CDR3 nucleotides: TGTGCCAGCATCGTCTCCTTGGGGATTCTGGGCGAAAAACTGTTTTTT.

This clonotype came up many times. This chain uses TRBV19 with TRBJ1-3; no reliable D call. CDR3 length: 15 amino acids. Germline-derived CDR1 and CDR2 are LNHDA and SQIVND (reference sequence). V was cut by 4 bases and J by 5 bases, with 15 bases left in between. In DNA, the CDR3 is TGTGCCAGTAGTACCCGACTGGGCAAAAGAAACACCATATATTTT. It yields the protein CASSTRLGKRNTIYF.

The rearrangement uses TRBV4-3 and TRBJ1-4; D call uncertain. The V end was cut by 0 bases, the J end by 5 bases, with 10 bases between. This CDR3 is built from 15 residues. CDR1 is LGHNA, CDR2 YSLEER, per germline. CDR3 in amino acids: CASSQDAAENEKLFF. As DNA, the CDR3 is TGCGCCAGCAGCCAAGATGCGGCAGAGAATGAAAAACTGTTTTTT.

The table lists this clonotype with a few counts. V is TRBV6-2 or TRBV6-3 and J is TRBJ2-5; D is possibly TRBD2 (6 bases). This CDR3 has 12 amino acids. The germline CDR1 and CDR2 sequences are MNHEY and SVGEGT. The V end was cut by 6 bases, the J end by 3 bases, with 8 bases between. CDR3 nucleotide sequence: TGTGCCAGCAGGAGGAGGGAAGAGACCCAGTACTTC. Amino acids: CASRRREETQYF.

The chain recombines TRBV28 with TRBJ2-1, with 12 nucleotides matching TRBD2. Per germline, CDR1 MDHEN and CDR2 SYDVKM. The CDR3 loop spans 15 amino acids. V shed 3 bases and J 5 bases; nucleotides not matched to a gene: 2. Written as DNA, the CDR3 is TGTGCCAGCAGTTTCTCTAGCGGGAGGGACAATGAGCAGTTCTTC. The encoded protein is CASSFSSGRDNEQFF.

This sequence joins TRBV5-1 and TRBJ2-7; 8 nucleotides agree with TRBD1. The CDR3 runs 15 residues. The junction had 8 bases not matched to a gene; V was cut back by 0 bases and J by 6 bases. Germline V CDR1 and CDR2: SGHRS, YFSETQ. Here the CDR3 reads CASSLVFGQGVEQYF. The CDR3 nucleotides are TGCGCCAGCAGCTTGGTTTTCGGACAGGGCGTCGAGCAGTACTTC.

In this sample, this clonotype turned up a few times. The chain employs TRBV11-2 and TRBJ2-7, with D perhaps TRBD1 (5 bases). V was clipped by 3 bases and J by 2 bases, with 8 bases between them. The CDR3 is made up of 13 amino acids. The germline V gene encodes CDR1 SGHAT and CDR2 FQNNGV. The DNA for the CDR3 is TGTGCCAGCAGCTTCGCAGGGCCCTACGAGCAGTACTTC. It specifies CASSFAGPYEQYF.

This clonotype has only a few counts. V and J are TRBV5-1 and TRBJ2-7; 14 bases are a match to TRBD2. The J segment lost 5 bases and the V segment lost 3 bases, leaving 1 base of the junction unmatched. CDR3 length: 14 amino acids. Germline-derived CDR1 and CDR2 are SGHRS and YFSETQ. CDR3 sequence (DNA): TGCGCCAGCAGCTCGGGACTAGCGGGAGACGAGCAGTACTTC. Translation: CASSSGLAGDEQYF.

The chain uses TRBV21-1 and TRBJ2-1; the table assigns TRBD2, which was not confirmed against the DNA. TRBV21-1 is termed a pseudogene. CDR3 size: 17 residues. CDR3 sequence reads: CASSKTPTSGCYNEQFF. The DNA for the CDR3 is TGTGCCAGCAGCAAAACCCCAACTAGCGGTTGTTACAATGAGCAGTTCTTC.

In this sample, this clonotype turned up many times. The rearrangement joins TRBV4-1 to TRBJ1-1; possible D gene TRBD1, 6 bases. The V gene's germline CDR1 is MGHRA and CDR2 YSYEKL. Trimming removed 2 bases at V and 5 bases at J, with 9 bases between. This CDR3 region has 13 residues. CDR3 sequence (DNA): TGCGCCAGCAGCCAAAACAGGGTTACTGAAGCTTTCTTT. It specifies CASSQNRVTEAFF.

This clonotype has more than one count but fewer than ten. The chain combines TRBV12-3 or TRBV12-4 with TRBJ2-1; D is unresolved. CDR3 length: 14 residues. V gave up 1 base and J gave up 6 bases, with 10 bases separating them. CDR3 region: CASSLVGYPNEQFF. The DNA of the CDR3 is TGTGCCAGCAGTTTAGTAGGTTACCCCAATGAGCAGTTCTTC.

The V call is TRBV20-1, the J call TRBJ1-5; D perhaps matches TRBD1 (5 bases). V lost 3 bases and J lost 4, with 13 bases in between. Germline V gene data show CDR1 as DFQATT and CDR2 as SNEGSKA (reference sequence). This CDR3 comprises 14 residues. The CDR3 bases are TGCAGTGCTAGGTACCGGGGGGGGAATCAGCCCCAGCATTTT. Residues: CSARYRGGNQPQHF.

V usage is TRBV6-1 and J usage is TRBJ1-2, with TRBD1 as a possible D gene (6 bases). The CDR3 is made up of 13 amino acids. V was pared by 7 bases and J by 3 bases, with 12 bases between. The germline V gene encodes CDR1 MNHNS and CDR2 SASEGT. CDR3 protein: CASTWDTYYGYTF. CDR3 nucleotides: TGTGCCAGCACCTGGGACACTTACTATGGCTACACCTTC.

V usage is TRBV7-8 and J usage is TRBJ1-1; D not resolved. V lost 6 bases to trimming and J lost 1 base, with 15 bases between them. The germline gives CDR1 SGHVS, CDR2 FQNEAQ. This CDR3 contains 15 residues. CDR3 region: CASSLRFEANTEAFF. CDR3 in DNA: TGTGCCAGCAGTCTTAGGTTTGAGGCGAACACTGAAGCTTTCTTT.

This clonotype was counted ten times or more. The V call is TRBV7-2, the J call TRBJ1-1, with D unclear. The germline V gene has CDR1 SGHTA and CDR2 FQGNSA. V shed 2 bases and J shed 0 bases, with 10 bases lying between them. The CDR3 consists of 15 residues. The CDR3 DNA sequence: TGTGCCAGCAGCTTATATAGCTCCATGAACACTGAAGCTTTCTTT. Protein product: CASSLYSSMNTEAFF.

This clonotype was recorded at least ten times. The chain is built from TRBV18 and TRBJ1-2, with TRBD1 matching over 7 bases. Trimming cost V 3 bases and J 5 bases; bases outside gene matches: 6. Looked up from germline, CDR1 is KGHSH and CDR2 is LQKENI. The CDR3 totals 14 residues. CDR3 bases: TGTGCCAGCTCACCCAATCAGGGGGGTTATGGCTACACCTTC. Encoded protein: CASSPNQGGYGYTF.

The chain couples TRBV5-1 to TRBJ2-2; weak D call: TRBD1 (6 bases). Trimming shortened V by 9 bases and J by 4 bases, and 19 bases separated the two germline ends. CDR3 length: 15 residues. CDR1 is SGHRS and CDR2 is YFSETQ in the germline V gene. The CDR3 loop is CATSRRTDVTGELFF. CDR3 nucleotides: TGCGCCACCTCCCGGAGGACAGACGTCACCGGGGAGCTGTTTTTT.